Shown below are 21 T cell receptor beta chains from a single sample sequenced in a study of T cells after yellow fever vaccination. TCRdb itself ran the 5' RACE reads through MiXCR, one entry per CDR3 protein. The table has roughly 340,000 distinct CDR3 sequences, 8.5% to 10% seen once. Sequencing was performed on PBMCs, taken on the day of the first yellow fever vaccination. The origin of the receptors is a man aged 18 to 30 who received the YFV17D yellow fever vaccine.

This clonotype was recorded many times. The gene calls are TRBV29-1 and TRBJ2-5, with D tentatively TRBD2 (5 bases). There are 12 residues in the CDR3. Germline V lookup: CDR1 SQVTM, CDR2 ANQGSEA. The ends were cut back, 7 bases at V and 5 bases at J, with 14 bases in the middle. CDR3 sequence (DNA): TGCAGCGGAAGCCCGGGGTGGGAGACCCAGTACTTC. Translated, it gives CSGSPGWETQYF.

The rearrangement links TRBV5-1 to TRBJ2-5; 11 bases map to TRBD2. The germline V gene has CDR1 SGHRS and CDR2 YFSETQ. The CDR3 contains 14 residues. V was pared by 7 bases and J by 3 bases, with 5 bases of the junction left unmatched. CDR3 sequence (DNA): TGCGCCAGCGGGCAGGGACTAGCGGAAGAGACCCAGTACTTC. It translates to CASGQGLAEETQYF. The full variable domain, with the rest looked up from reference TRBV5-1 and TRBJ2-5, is KAGVTQTPRYLIKTRGQQVTLSCSPISGHRSVSWYQQTPGQGLQFLFEYFSETQRNKGNFPGRFSGRQFSNSRSEMNVSTLELGDSALYLCASGQGLAEETQYFGPGTRLLVL.

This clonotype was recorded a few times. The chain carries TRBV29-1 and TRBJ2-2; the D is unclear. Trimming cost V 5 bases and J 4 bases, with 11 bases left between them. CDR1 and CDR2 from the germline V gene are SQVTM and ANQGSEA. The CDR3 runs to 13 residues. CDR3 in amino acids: CSVTMASTGELFF. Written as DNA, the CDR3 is TGCAGCGTTACAATGGCTTCCACCGGGGAGCTGTTTTTT.

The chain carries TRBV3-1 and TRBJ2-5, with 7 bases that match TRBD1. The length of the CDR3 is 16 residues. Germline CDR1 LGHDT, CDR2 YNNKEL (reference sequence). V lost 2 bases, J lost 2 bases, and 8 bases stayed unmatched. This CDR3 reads CASSQLPLGQQETQYF. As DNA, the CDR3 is TGTGCCAGCAGCCAACTCCCACTGGGACAGCAAGAGACCCAGTACTTC.

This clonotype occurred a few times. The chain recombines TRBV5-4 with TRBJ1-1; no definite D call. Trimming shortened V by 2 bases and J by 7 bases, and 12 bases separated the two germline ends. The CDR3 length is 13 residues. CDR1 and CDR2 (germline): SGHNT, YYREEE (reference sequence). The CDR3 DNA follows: TGTGCCAGCAGCTTCGTGGGGTCGGTTGAAGCTTTCTTT. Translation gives CASSFVGSVEAFF.

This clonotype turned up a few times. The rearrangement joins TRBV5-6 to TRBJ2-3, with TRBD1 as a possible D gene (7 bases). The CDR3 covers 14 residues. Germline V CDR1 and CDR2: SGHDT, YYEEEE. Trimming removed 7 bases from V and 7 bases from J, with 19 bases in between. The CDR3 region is CASGGTALLHTQYF. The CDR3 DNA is TGTGCCAGCGGAGGGACAGCATTGCTCCATACGCAGTATTTT.

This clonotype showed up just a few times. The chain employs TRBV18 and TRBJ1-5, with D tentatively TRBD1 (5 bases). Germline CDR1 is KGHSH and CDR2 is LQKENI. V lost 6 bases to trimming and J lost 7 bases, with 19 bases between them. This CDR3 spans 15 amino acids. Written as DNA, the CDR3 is TGTGCCAGCTCTCGCGGGGAAGGGGCAAAACAGCCCCAGCATTTT. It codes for CASSRGEGAKQPQHF.

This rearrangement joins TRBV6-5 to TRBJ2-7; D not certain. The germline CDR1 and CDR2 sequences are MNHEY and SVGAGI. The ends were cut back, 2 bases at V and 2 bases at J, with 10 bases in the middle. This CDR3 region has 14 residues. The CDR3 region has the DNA TGTGCCAGCAGTTACAGCCTAAACCCCTACGAGCAGTACTTC. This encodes CASSYSLNPYEQYF.

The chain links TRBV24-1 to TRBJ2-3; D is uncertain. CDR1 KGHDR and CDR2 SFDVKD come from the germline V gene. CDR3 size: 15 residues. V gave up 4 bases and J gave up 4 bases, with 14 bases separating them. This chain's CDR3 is CATSESRAVADTQYF. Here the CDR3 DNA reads TGTGCCACCAGTGAGTCCCGGGCGGTCGCAGATACGCAGTATTTT.

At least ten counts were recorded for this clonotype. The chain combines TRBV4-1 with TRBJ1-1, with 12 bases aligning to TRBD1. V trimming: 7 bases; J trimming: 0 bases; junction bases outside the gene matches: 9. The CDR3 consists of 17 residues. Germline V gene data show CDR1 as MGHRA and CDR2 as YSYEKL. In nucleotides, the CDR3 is TGCGCCAGCACTCAAAGGGACAGGGGGCCCTTGAACACTGAAGCTTTCTTT. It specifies CASTQRDRGPLNTEAFF.

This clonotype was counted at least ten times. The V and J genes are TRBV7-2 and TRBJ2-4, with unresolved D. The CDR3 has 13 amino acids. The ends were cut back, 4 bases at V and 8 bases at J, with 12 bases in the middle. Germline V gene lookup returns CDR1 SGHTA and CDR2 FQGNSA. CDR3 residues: CASSSLRRDIQYF. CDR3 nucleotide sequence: TGTGCCAGCAGCTCCCTACGAAGGGACATTCAGTACTTC.

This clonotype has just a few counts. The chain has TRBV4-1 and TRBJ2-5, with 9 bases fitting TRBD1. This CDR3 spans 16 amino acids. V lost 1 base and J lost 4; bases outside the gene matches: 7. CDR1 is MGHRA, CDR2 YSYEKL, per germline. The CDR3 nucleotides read TGCGCCAGCAGCCAAGTGGGGGACAGGGAAGGAGAGACCCAGTACTTC. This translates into CASSQVGDREGETQYF.

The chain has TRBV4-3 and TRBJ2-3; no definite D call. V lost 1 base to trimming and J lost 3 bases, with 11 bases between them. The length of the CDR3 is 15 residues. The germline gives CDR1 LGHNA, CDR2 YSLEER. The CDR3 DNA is TGCGCCAGCAGCCAAGGTCGAGCGTGGACAGATACGCAGTATTTT. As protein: CASSQGRAWTDTQYF.

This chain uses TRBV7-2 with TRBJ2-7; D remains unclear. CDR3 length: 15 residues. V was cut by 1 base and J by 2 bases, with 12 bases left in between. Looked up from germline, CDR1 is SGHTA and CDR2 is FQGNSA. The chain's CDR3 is CASSLGTNYAYEQYV. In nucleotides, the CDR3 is TGTGCCAGCAGCTTAGGGACGAACTACGCCTACGAGCAGTACGTC.

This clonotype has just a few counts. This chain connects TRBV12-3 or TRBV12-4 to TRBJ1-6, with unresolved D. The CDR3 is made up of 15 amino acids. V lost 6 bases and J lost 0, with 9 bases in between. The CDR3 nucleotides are TGTGCCAGCAGCCAACATAGCTCCTATAATTCACCCCTCCACTTT. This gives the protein CASSQHSSYNSPLHF.

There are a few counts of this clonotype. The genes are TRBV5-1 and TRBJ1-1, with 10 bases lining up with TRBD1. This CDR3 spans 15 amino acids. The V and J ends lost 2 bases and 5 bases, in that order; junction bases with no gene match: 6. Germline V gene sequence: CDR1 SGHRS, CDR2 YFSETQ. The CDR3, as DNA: TGCGCCAGCAGCTTCGACAGGGGGCCGGGAACTGAAGCTTTCTTT. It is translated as CASSFDRGPGTEAFF.

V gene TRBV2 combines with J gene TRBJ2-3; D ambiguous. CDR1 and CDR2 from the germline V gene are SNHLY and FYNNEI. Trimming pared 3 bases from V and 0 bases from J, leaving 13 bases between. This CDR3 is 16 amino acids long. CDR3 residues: CASSDPLTASTDTQYF. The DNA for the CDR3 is TGTGCCAGCAGTGATCCCCTCACGGCTAGCACAGATACGCAGTATTTT. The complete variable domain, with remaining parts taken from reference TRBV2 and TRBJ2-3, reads EPEVTQTPSHQVTQMGQEVILRCVPISNHLYFYWYRQILGQKVEFLVSFYNNEISEKSEIFDDQFSVERPDGSNFTLKIRSTKLEDSAMYFCASSDPLTASTDTQYFGPGTRLTVL.

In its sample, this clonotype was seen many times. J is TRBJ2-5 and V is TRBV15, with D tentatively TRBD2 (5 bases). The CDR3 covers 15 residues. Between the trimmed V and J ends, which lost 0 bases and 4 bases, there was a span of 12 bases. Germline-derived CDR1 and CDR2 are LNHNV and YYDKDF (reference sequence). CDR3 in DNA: TGTGCCACCAGCAGAGACCGCGCAGGAGGAGAGACCCAGTACTTC. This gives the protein CATSRDRAGGETQYF.

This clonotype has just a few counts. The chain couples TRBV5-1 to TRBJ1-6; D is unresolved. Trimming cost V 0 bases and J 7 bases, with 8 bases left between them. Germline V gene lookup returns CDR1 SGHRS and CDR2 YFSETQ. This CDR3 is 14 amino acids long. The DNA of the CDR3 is TGCGCCAGCAGCTTGGACCTGGGAAATTCACCCCTCCACTTT. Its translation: CASSLDLGNSPLHF.

The CDR3: CASRSGTGTYNEQFF. For the CDR3, the DNA is TGTGCCAGCAGGTCCGGGACAGGGACCTACAATGAGCAGTTCTTC. V gene TRBV5-4 combines with J gene TRBJ2-1; 9 nucleotides agree with TRBD1. V shed 5 bases and J 2 bases; nucleotides not matched to a gene: 5. Germline values: CDR1 SGHNT, CDR2 YYREEE (reference sequence). This CDR3 region has 15 residues.

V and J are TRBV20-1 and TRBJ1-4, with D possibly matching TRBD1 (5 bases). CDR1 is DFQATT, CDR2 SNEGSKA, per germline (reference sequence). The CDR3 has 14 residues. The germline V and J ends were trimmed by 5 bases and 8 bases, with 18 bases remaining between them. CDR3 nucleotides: TGCAGTGCTCGGACCCCAGGGATCGGGGAAAAACTGTTTTTT. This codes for CSARTPGIGEKLFF.